The entry that follows covers one T cell receptor beta chain sequence. Its antigen is undetermined. This sample was taken from a study of cytomegalovirus exposure and HLA in healthy donors. Study-wide results and caveats: A likely sequencing artifact accounted for one observed cluster of highly shared sequence variants.

There are 12 residues in the CDR3. The germline V gene encodes CDR1 MNHEY and CDR2 SMNVEV (reference sequence). With V trimmed by 10 bases and J by 3 bases, 2 bases remained unmatched. Researchers ran the PCR with 60 Vbeta and 13 Jbeta primers. This table comes from immunoSEQ multiplex PCR, and its TCRdb copy is limited to in-frame clones, with some not included. The sample comprises approximately 140,000 clones, approximately 91% of which are singletons, and about 0.51% rests with the top ten. The chain links TRBV27 to TRBJ2-7; 11 nucleotides line up with TRBD1. This clonotype was obtained from a woman aged 40-49 years in good health and CMV-seronegative. Sequenced sample: PBMCs. CDR3 protein: CAIGTGGYEQYF. Here the CDR3 DNA reads TGTGCCATCGGGACAGGGGGCTACGAGCAGTACTTC.